This record concerns one T cell receptor (beta chain) sequence. The antigen is not known. This sample is drawn from a study of CXCR3-negative and CXCR3-positive naive CD8 T cells. General observations from the study: Similarly elevated diversity marked both naive subsets, with memory CD8+ cells showing far lower diversity. CXCR3-positive naive cells carried more hydrophobic TRB CDR3s than CXCR3-negative naive cells did.

Via 5' RACE with UMI labels, TRB cDNA libraries were prepared. TCRdb reprocessed the 5' RACE reads and stores each CDR3 protein as one record, lacking DNA. This repertoire includes 50,000 to 60,000 distinct CDR3 sequences. This clonotype originated in a human donor in good health. Some clones in this sample may be carry-over from other donors' samples. Sequencing used naive CXCR3+ CD8+ T cells from blood. Sample subset: CD45RO-CCR7+CD27+CD95- naive CD8+ T cells expressing CXCR3 (TNR3+).

CDR3 sequence reads: CASSDYPGTKANEKLFF. This chain uses TRBV7-9 with TRBJ1-4; with no DNA, the TCRdb D assignment of TRBD1 cannot be verified. Germline CDR1 SEHNR, CDR2 FQNEAQ (reference sequence). The CDR3 is 17 residues long.